This entry concerns a single T cell receptor beta chain. Here immunoSEQ multiplex PCR was the method, and the copy in TCRdb shows in-frame clones only, minus some. This table has 75,000 to 90,000 clones, 89% appearing once. This entry belongs to a study of radiation and T cells in renal cell carcinoma. With 2 bases removed from V and 10 bases from J, the gap between germline ends came to 18 bases. In germline, CDR1 is LNHDA, CDR2 SQIVND (reference sequence). The CDR3 is made up of 16 amino acids. Noted time point: blood 4 weeks post-SBRT, at nephrectomy. Treatment in this sample: 15 Gy SBRT to primary tumor, nephrectomy 4 weeks later.

Sequencing was performed on blood, taken from a patient whose treatment included radiotherapy and nephrectomy. The origin of this receptor is a woman between 70 and 85 years old with renal cell carcinoma. The chain couples TRBV19 to TRBJ1-6; a weak D match, TRBD1 (5 bases). CDR3 sequence reads: CASSITGRQSGSPLHF. The CDR3 nucleotides are TGTGCCAGTAGTATAACTGGTCGACAGAGCGGATCACCCCTCCACTTT.